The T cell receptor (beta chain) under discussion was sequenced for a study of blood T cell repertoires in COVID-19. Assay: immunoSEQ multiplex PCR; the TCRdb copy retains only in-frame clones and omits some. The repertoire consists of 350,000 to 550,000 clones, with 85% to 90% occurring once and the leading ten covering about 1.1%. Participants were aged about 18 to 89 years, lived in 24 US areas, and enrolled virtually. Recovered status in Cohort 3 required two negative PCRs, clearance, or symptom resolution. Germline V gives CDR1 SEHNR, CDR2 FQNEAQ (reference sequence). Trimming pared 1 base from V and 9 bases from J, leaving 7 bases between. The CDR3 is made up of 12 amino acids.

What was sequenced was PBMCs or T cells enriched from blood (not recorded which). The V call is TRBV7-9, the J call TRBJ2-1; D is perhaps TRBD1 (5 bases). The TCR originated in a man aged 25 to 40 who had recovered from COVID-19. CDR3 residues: CASSLEDSEQFF. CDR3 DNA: TGTGCCAGCAGCTTAGAAGACAGTGAGCAGTTCTTC.